The present T cell receptor (beta chain) was sequenced within a study of T-cell reconstitution after alpha-beta-depleted transplantation in children. Study-wide results and limits: One year after transplant, T-cell counts and diversity came mostly from newly produced T cells. Reported findings indicate that, about two months after transplant, alpha-beta T cells came from several hundred expanded clones, which were derived from non-depleted graft cells. The study traced high day-60 TCRbeta diversity in some patients to surviving recipient T cells and thymic progenitors.

The library targeted TCRbeta and was prepared with unique molecular identifiers. In TCRdb, the PCR reads were re-called with MiXCR into one record per CDR3 protein. The profile shows fewer than 250,000 distinct CDR3 sequences, approximately 15% of them singletons. Note on this clonotype: What it binds is unknown.

The CDR3 sequence is 14 residues long. Trimming cost V 2 bases and J 4 bases; bases outside gene matches: 6. Looked up from germline, CDR1 is DFQATT and CDR2 is SNEGSKA (reference sequence). The starting material was PBMCs, mostly from graft donor cells, obtained 360 days after TCRalphabeta/CD19-depleted stem cell transplant. This sequence joins TRBV20-1 and TRBJ2-7; 9 bases map to TRBD1. This receptor was taken from a male patient between 2 and 9 years old who had a stem cell transplant for acute lymphoblastic leukemia, so the T cells may come from the graft donor. DNA of the CDR3: TGCAGTGCTAGACGGGACAGGGTGAAGTACGAGCAGTACTTC. Translation: CSARRDRVKYEQYF.